Listed below are T cell receptor beta chains from one sample, sequenced in a study of blood T cell repertoires in COVID-19. Clones were read by immunoSEQ multiplex PCR, and TCRdb kept only the in-frame ones, dropping some. This sample has 98,000 or so clones, with over 70% found just once. Input material: peripheral blood. The origin of the receptors is a man aged 45-65 years with acute or convalescent COVID-19. Both conserved end residues are part of each CDR3. The order of the fields is V gene, J gene, CDR3 protein.

TRBV3-1/TRBV3-2	TRBJ2-2	CASSRTGGRTGELFF
TRBV3-1/TRBV3-2	TRBJ2-3	CASSQTTSGTDTQYF
TRBV28	TRBJ1-5	CASSGGGSSNQPQHF
TRBV5-1	TRBJ1-5	CASSPGTASYSNQPQHF
TRBV4-1	TRBJ1-1	CASSRTANTEAFF
TRBV7-9	TRBJ1-4	CASSPDSGNEKLFF
TRBV27	TRBJ2-5	CASSLRPRLAGRGETQYF
TRBV2	TRBJ2-3	CASSAGTSGRNTQYF
TRBV6-5	TRBJ2-1	CASSYSGVGEQFF
TRBV24-1	TRBJ2-3	CATSDLGQADTQYF
TRBV5-4	TRBJ2-1	CASSLEAGGGDEQFF
TRBV19	TRBJ1-1	CASRQRGEVAAFF
TRBV5-1	TRBJ2-7	CASSFYPGQGQASYEQYF
TRBV4-1	TRBJ2-2	CASTFHGGTGELFF
TRBV28	TRBJ1-1	CASMEETTEAFF
TRBV9	TRBJ2-3	CASSVALAADTQYF
TRBV29-1	TRBJ2-7	CSATGQGGYEQYF
TRBV11-2	TRBJ2-2	CASSRRLAGNTGELFF
TRBV29-1	TRBJ2-7	CSVEDRWEQYF
TRBV12-3/TRBV12-4	TRBJ2-2	CASLRTDPGELFF
TRBV5-1	TRBJ1-2	CASRRTGDYGYTF
TRBV28	TRBJ1-5	CAIGPSGDFNQPQHF
TRBV28	TRBJ2-2	CASRTGRGGNTGELFF
TRBV5-6	TRBJ1-1	CASSQGTGRTEAFF
TRBV2	TRBJ1-5	CASQQANSNQPQHF
TRBV11-3	TRBJ2-7	CASSPGAGGSYEQYF
TRBV3-1/TRBV3-2	TRBJ2-1	CASSQEQAGGPENEQFF
TRBV9	TRBJ2-1	CASSVGPYNEQFF
TRBV2	TRBJ1-6	CASSHRDSNSPLHF
TRBV19	TRBJ1-6	CASSVRDISPTHNSPLHF
TRBV3-1/TRBV3-2	TRBJ2-7	CASSQAVGDSYEQYF
TRBV27	TRBJ2-3	CASSLWAPENTDTQYF
TRBV7-9	TRBJ1-1	CASSAQDRTEAFF
TRBV28	TRBJ2-7	CASSLAGAGEQYF
TRBV30	TRBJ1-2	CAWSLTNYGYTF
TRBV5-1	TRBJ1-1	CASSLGVGTGRGTEAFF
TRBV24-1	TRBJ2-3	CATRGTSTDTQYF
TRBV18	TRBJ2-1	CASSPRDRRNEQFF
TRBV5-6	TRBJ2-2	CASSLEVGAPELFF
TRBV10-1	TRBJ2-2	CASSESRGPANTGELFF
TRBV18	TRBJ2-3	CASSRTSGHTDTQYF